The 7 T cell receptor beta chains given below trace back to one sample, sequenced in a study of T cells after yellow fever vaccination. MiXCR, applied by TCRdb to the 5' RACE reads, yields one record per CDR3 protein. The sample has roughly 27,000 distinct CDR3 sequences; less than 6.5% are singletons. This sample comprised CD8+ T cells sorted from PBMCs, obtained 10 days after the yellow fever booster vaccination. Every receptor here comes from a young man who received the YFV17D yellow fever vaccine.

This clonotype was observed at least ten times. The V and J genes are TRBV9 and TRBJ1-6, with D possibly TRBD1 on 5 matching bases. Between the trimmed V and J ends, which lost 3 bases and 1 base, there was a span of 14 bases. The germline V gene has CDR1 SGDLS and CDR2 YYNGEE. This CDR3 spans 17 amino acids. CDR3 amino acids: CASSALGGASYNSPLHF. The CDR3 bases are TGTGCCAGCAGCGCCTTAGGAGGGGCGTCCTATAATTCACCCCTCCACTTT.

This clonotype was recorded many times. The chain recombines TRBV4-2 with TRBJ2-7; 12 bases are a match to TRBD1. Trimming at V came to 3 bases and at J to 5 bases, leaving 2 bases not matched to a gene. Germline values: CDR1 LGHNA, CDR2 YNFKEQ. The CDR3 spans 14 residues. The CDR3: CASSQGQGANEQYF. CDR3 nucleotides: TGTGCCAGCAGCCAGGGACAGGGGGCCAACGAGCAGTACTTC.

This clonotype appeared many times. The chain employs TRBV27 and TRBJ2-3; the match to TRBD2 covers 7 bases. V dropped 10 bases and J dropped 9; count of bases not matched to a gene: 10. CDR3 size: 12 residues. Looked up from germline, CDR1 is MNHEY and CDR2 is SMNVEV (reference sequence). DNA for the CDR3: TGTGCCACCCTAGCGGCCCGGGGGACGCAGTATTTT. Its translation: CATLAARGTQYF.

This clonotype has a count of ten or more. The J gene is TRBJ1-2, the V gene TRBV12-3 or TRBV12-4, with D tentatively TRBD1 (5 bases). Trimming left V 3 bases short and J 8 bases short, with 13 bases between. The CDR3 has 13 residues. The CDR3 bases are TGTGCCAGCAGTTTCGTGGGGGATGGGGGCTACACCTTC. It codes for CASSFVGDGGYTF.

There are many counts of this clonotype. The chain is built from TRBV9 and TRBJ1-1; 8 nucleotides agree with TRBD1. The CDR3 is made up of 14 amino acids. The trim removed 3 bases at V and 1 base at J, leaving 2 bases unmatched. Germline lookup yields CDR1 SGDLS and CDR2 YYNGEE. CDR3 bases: TGTGCCAGCAGCGCCGGGACAGGGAACACTGAAGCTTTCTTT. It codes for CASSAGTGNTEAFF.

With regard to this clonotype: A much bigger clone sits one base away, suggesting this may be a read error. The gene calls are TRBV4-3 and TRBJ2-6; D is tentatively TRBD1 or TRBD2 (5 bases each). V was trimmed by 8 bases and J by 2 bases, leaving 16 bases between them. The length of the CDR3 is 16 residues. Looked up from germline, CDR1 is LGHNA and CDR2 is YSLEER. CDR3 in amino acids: CASSRDGDPGANVLTF. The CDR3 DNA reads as TGCGCCAGCTCCCGGGACGGAGACCCTGGGGCCAACGTCCTGACTTTC.

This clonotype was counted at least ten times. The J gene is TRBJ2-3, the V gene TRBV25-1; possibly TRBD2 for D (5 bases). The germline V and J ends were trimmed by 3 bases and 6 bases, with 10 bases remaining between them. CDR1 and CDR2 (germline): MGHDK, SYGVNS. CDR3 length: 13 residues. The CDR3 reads CASSDGIWDTQYF. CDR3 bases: TGTGCCAGCAGTGACGGGATCTGGGATACGCAGTATTTT.